One and the same sample provided the 9 T cell receptor beta chains below, sequenced in a study of cytomegalovirus exposure and HLA in healthy donors. PCR employed 60 Vbeta and 13 Jbeta primers. TCRdb's copy holds only in-frame clones and misses some; the assay was immunoSEQ multiplex PCR. The data contain about 160,000 clones, 76% of them singletons. The specimen sequenced was PBMCs. The receptors were gathered from a man in his 60s in good health and CMV-seronegative.

The chain couples TRBV14 to TRBJ2-5; 14 bases line up with TRBD2. The germline V gene has CDR1 SGHDN and CDR2 FVKESK. The CDR3 consists of 17 residues. V lost 0 bases and J lost 4; bases outside the gene matches: 4. CDR3 bases: TGTGCCAGCAGCCAAGAACCGGGACTAGCGGGAGTAGAGACCCAGTACTTC. This sequence encodes CASSQEPGLAGVETQYF.

The rearrangement joins TRBV5-5 to TRBJ2-7, with 10 bases identical to TRBD2. This CDR3 has 18 residues. With 4 bases clipped from V and 0 bases from J, the junction kept 13 bases outside the gene matches. CDR1 and CDR2 from the germline V gene are SGHKS and YYEKEE (reference sequence). This CDR3 reads CASSLPLLLAGSSYEQYF. In nucleotides, the CDR3 is TGTGCCAGCAGCCTCCCGTTACTACTAGCGGGGAGCTCCTACGAGCAGTACTTC.

Comment on this clone: One end of the junction is discordant with germline, which a read error may explain. The chain has TRBV7-9 and TRBJ2-7; 10 positions agree with TRBD2. Germline CDR1 is SEHNR and CDR2 is FQNEAQ (reference sequence). The CDR3 is 16 amino acids. The CDR3 here is CSSSLGLAGAYYEQYF. CDR3 bases: TGTTCCAGCAGCTTAGGTCTAGCGGGGGCGTACTACGAGCAGTACTTC. The whole variable domain, remainder taken from reference TRBV7-9 and TRBJ2-7, is DTGVSQNPRHKITKRGQNVTFRCDPISEHNRLYWYRQTLGQGPEFLTYFQNEAQLEKSRLLSDRFSAERPKGSFSTLEIQRTEQGDSAMYLCSSSLGLAGAYYEQYFGPGTRLTVT.

In its sample, this clone was seen once. The chain has TRBV18 and TRBJ2-5; D gene ambiguous. The J call is uncertain, as TRBJ2-7 better fits the DNA end. The CDR3 has 11 residues. Germline V gene sequence: CDR1 KGHSH, CDR2 LQKENI. CDR3: CASSLEYEQYF. In DNA, the CDR3 is TGTGCCAGCTCATTAGAATACGAGCAGTACTTC.

This clone was seen a handful of times. This sequence joins TRBV6-5 and TRBJ1-6; 7 bases match TRBD1. Looked up from germline, CDR1 is MNHEY and CDR2 is SVGAGI. The V segment lost 5 bases and the J segment 9 bases; nucleotides outside the gene matches: 7. The length of the CDR3 is 14 residues. As DNA, the CDR3 is TGTGCCAGCAGTACCGGACAGGAGATTTCACCCCTCCACTTT. Residues: CASSTGQEISPLHF.

This chain links TRBV4-1 with TRBJ2-3; D call uncertain. The germline gives CDR1 MGHRA, CDR2 YSYEKL. Trimming shortened V by 3 bases and J by 6 bases, and 13 bases separated the two germline ends. CDR3 length equals 14 residues. The DNA for the CDR3 is TGCGCCAGCAGCCATAGCCCTAGTGACGATACGCAGTATTTT. As protein: CASSHSPSDDTQYF.

This chain uses TRBV29-1 with TRBJ1-2, with 8 bases identical to TRBD1. The CDR3 spans 14 residues. Germline V gives CDR1 SQVTM, CDR2 ANQGSEA. The CDR3 DNA sequence: TGCAACGCCCGGGACAGGAGACTAAACTATGGCTACACCTTC. Translating gives CNARDRRLNYGYTF.

The chain joins TRBV5-1 to TRBJ2-3; no firm D call. The germline V and J ends were trimmed by 4 bases and 6 bases, with 15 bases remaining between them. Germline assignment: CDR1 SGHRS and CDR2 YFSETQ. The CDR3 runs 14 residues. The chain's CDR3 is CASSLWASADTQYF. CDR3 nucleotide sequence: TGCGCCAGCAGCCTTTGGGCGTCGGCGGATACGCAGTATTTT. Full variable domain (rest looked up from reference TRBV5-1 and TRBJ2-3): KAGVTQTPRYLIKTRGQQVTLSCSPISGHRSVSWYQQTPGQGLQFLFEYFSETQRNKGNFPGRFSGRQFSNSRSEMNVSTLELGDSALYLCASSLWASADTQYFGPGTRLTVL.

V and J are TRBV27 and TRBJ2-1; D may be TRBD2 (7 bases). Germline V gene data show CDR1 as MNHEY and CDR2 as SMNVEV (reference sequence). The germline V and J ends were trimmed by 3 bases and 5 bases, with 14 bases remaining between them. This CDR3 is 15 amino acids long. The CDR3 is CASSFRRGRNNEQFF. CDR3 DNA sequence: TGTGCCAGCAGTTTTCGGCGGGGGCGAAACAATGAGCAGTTCTTC.